This T cell receptor beta chain stems from a study of CD8 T cells in Susac syndrome. General study results and limits: The number of individuals included in the study's TCR sequencing and HLA analysis was acknowledged as relatively small.

CDR3 length: 15 residues. V lost 2 bases to trimming and J lost 0 bases, with 13 bases between them. Germline CDR1 DFQATT, CDR2 SNEGSKA (reference sequence). RNA, at roughly 0.45 to 1 ug, was reverse transcribed with random hexamers. Across 54 Vbeta and 13 Jbeta, TCR beta CDR3 was amplified with immunoSEQ multiplex PCR. TCRdb reanalysed the immunoSEQ multiplex PCR reads using MiXCR and keeps one entry per CDR3 protein. The table shows some 210,000 distinct CDR3 sequences, with about 94% occurring only once. As for this clonotype: Its specificity is not known.

CD8+ and CD4+ T cells from blood underwent TCR beta sequencing, which was carried out in a high-throughput format. The authors negatively isolated CD8+ and CD4+ T cells and FACS-enriched TEMRA cells. The sample comprised CD4+ T cells from PBMCs. The genes are TRBV20-1 and TRBJ1-1, with no clear D. The receptor was isolated from a human donor with Susac syndrome. The CDR3 DNA reads TGCAGTGCTAGACGTCGGTTCGGAATGAACACTGAAGCTTTCTTT. Translating gives CSARRRFGMNTEAFF.